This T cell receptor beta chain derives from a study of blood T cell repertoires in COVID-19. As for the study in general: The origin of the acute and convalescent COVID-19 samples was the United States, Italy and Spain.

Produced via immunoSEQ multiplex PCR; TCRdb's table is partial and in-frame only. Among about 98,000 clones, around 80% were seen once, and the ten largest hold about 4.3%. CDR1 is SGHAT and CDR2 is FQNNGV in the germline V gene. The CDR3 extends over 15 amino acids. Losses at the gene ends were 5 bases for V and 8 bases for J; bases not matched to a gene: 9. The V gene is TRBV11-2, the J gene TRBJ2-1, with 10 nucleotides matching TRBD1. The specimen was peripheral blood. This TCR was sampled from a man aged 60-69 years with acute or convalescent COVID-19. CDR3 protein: CASSRGQGGSDEQFF. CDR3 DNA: TGTGCCAGCAGCCGCGGACAGGGGGGGTCTGATGAGCAGTTCTTC.